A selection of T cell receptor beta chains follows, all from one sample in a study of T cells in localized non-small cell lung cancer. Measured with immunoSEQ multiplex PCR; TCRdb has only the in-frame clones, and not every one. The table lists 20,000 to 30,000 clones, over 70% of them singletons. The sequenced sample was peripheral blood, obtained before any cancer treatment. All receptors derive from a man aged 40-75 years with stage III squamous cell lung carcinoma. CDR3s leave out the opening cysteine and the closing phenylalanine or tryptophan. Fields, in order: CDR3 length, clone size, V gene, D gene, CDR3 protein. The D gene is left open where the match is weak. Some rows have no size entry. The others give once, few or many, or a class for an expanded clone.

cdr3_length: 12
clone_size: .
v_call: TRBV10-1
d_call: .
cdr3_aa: ATPADHYNSPLH

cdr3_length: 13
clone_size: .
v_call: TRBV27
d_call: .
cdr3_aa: ASSTSLREGEKLF

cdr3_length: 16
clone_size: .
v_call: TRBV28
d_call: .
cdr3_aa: ASSLYPHLGQSYTEAF

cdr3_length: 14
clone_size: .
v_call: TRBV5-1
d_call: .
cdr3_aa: ASAPAGGTSSYEQY

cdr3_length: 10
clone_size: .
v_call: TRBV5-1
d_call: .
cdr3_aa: ASSFQNSPLH

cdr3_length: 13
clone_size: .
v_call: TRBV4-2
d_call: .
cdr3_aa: ASSQDPAPTYEQY

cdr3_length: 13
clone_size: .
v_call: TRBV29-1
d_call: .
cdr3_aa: SVEDPADGNTEAF

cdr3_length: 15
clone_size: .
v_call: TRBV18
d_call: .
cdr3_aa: ASSPQTRGDVSDGYT

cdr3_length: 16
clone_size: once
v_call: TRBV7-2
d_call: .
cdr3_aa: ASSLVFRQPRGNEKLF

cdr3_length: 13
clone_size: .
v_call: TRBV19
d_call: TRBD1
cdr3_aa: ASSNTGVGNSPLH

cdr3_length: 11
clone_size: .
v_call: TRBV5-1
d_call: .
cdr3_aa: ASGGDSYNEQF

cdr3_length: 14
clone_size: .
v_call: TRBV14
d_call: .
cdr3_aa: ASSLWGGSSYNEQF

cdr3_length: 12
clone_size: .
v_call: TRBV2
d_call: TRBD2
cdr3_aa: ASAAGGSTDTQY

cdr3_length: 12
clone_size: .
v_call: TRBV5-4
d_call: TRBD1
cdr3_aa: ASSTGQGDYGYT

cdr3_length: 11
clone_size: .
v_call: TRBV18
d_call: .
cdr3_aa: ASSPGRGNTIY

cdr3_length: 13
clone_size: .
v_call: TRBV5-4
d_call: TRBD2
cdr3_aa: ASRTLADDYNEQF

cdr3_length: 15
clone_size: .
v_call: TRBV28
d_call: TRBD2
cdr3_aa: ASRHAGTSGAENEQF

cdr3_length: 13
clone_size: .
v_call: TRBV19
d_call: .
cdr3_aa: ASSRTDPGGYGYT

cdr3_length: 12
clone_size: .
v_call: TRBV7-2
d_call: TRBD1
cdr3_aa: ASSRQGRTGELF

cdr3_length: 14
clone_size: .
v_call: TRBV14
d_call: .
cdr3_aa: ASSQVQPQLGGELF

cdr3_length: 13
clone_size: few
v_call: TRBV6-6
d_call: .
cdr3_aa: ASIYSGQNNSPLH

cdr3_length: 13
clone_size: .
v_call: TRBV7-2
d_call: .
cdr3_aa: ASTPPGGRNQPQH

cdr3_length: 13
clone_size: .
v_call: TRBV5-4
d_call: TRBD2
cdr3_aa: ASSARGGQNNEQF

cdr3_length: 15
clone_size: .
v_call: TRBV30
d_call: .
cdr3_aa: AWSVREPTRAKNIQY

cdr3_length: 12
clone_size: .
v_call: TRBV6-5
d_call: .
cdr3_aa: ASSPPTGNSPLH

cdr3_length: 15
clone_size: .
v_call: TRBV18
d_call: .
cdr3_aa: ASSNSAGTPGNTEAF

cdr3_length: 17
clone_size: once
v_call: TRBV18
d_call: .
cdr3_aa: ASSPRGNPTGIMNTEAF

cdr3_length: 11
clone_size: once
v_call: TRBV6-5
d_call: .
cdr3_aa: ASRRSGDEKLF

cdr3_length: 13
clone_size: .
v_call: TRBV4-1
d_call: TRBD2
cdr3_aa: ASSLSGVPTDTQY

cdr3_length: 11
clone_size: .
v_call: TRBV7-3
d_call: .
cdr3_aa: ASSSGSGNTIY

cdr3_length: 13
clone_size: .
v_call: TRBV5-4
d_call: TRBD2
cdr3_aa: ASSSDAAAGLAQF

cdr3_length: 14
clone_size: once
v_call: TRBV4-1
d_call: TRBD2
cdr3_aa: ASSQGPSGSPDTQY

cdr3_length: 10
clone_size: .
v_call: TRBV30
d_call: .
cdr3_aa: AWSPGGGGYT

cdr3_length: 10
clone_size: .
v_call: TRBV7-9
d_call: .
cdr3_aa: ASSLEGGPLF

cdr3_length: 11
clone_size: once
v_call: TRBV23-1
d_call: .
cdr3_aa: ASSQSFSFGYT

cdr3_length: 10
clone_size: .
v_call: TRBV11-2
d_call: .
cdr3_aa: ASSLLGREQY

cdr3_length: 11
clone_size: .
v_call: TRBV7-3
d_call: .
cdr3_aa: ASSFSPNTEAF

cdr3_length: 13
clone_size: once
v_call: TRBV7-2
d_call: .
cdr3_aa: ASSLARIAGNTIY

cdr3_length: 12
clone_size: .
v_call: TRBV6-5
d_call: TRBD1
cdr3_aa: ASSYRQGSQPQH

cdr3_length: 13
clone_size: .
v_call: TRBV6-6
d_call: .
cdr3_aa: ASSLDLSGANVLT